Listed here are 7 T cell receptor beta chains from one sample, sequenced in a study of CD8+ T cells in alopecia areata. Once RNA had been extracted, it was reverse transcribed into cDNA to act as the sequencing template. TCRdb keeps only in-frame clones here, not all; method: immunoSEQ multiplex PCR. Of about 150,000 clones in the sample, under 60% were seen once. The sequenced sample was CD8+ T cells sorted from blood, obtained at week 0. All receptors derive from a human donor with alopecia areata.

In regard to this clone: Other DNA sequences in this sample translate to the same CDR3. The chain combines TRBV30 with TRBJ1-5; D is perhaps TRBD1 (5 bases). The CDR3 runs 13 residues. V lost 0 bases and J lost 5, with 8 bases in between. Germline CDR1 and CDR2: GTSNPN and SVGIG (reference sequence). The CDR3, as DNA: TGTGCCTGGAGTGTCCAGGGCGATCAGCCCCAGCATTTT. As protein: CAWSVQGDQPQHF.

The V and J genes are TRBV9 and TRBJ1-2; possible D gene TRBD1, 6 bases. The CDR3 length is 15 residues. Germline lookup yields CDR1 SGDLS and CDR2 YYNGEE. The germline V and J ends were trimmed by 5 bases and 2 bases, with 16 bases remaining between them. DNA for the CDR3: TGTGCCAGCAGTGGGTACAGGGCCGACAACTATGGCTACACCTTC. This gives the protein CASSGYRADNYGYTF.

This clone was detected a few times. This sequence joins TRBV12-5 and TRBJ1-1; D is undetermined. Trimming shortened V by 1 base and J by 5 bases, and 14 bases separated the two germline ends. CDR1 and CDR2 (germline): LGHNT, FRNRAP. CDR3 size: 15 residues. DNA for the CDR3: TGTGCTAGTGGTTTGGATCTTTCCCCGGGGACTGAAGCTTTCTTT. Protein: CASGLDLSPGTEAFF.

This chain links TRBV4-1 with TRBJ1-2, with D uncertain. This CDR3 has 15 amino acids. CDR1 is MGHRA and CDR2 is YSYEKL in the germline V gene. Between the trimmed V and J ends, which lost 1 base and 8 bases, there was a span of 17 bases. CDR3 coding DNA: TGCGCCAGCAGCCAAGTAGAGGGCAGCCTAGGGGGCTACACCTTC. This gives the protein CASSQVEGSLGGYTF.

This chain connects TRBV9 to TRBJ2-2; maybe TRBD2 (5 bases). CDR1 SGDLS and CDR2 YYNGEE come from the germline V gene. The CDR3 covers 19 residues. V was trimmed by 4 bases and J by 1 base, leaving 23 bases between them. This CDR3 is CASSLSGISGPGNTGELFF. The CDR3 DNA follows: TGTGCCAGCAGCTTAAGCGGAATCTCCGGCCCCGGGAACACCGGGGAGCTGTTTTTT. The full variable domain, its missing parts supplied by reference TRBV9 and TRBJ2-2, is DSGVTQTPKHLITATGQRVTLRCSPRSGDLSVYWYQQSLDQGLQFLIQYYNGEERAKGNILERFSAQQFPDLHSELNLSSLELGDSALYFCASSLSGISGPGNTGELFFGEGSRLTVL.

The rearrangement joins TRBV7-9 to TRBJ2-7; 10 nucleotides agree with TRBD2. Trimming at V came to 3 bases and at J to 6 bases, leaving 5 bases not matched to a gene. The length of the CDR3 is 14 residues. Germline values: CDR1 SEHNR, CDR2 FQNEAQ (reference sequence). The DNA of the CDR3 is TGTGCCAGCAGCTTCTCTAGCGGGGGAAGCGAGCAGTACTTC. Protein product: CASSFSSGGSEQYF.

The CDR3 DNA reads as TGTGCCAGCAGCTTAAGGACTAGCGGGAGTCGGGAGACCCAGTACTTC. It specifies CASSLRTSGSRETQYF. The chain has TRBV7-7 and TRBJ2-5, with 13 nucleotides matching TRBD2. V was pared by 2 bases and J by 5 bases, with 5 bases of the junction left unmatched. Germline V gene lookup returns CDR1 SSHAT and CDR2 FNYEAQ (reference sequence). This CDR3 has 16 amino acids.